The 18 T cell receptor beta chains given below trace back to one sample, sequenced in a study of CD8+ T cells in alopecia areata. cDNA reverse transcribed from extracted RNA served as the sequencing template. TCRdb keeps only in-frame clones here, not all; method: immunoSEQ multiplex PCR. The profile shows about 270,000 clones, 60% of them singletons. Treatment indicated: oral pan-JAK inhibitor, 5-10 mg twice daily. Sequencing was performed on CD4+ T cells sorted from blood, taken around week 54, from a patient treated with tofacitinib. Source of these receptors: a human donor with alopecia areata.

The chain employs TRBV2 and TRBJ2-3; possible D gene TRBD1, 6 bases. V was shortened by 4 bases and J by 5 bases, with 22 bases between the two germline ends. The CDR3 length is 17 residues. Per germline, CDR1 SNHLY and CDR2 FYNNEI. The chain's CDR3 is CASSAIRTALALDTQYF. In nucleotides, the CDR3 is TGTGCCAGCAGTGCTATAAGGACAGCCTTAGCATTAGATACGCAGTATTTT.

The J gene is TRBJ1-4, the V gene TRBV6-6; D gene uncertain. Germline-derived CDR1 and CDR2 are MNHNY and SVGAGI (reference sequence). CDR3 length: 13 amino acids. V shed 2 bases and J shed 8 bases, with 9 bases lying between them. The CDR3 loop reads CASSYGAGEKLFF. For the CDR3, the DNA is TGTGCCAGCAGTTACGGTGCCGGGGAAAAACTGTTTTTT.

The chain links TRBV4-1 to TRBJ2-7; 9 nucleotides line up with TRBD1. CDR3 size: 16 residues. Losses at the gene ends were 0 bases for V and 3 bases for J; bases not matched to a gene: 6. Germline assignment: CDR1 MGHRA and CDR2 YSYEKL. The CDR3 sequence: CASSQENPGQGYEQYF. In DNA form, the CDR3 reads TGCGCCAGCAGCCAAGAAAACCCGGGACAGGGCTACGAGCAGTACTTC.

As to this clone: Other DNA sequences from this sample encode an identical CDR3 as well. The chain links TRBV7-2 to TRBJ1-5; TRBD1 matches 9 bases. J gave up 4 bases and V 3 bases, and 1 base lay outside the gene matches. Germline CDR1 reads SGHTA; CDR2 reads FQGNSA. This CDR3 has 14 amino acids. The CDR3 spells CASSLGTGNQPQHF. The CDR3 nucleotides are TGTGCCAGCAGCTTGGGGACAGGGAATCAGCCCCAGCATTTT.

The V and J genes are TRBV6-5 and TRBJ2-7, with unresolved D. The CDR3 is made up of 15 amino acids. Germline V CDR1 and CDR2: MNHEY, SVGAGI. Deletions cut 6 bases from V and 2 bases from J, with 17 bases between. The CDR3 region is CASRRTYSSPYEQYF. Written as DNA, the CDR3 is TGTGCCAGCAGAAGGACCTATTCCTCCCCCTACGAGCAGTACTTC.

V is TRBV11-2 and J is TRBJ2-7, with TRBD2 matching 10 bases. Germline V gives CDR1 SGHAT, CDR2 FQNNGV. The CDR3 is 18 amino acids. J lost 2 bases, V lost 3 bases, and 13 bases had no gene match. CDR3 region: CASSFGVLRTSGAYEQYF. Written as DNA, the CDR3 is TGTGCCAGCAGCTTTGGTGTCTTGAGGACTAGCGGCGCCTACGAGCAGTACTTC.

CDR3 loop: CASSETGREAFF. The CDR3 nucleotides are TGTGCCAGCAGTGAGACAGGGCGGGAAGCTTTCTTT. The rearrangement uses TRBV6-1 and TRBJ1-1; 7 nucleotides align to TRBD1. Trimming at V came to 3 bases and at J to 8 bases, leaving 3 bases not matched to a gene. The germline V gene has CDR1 MNHNS and CDR2 SASEGT. The CDR3 is 12 residues long.

CDR3 DNA: TGTGCCTGGAGGCTGGACAGGGGGATTCGAGAGACCCAGTACTTC. It encodes CAWRLDRGIRETQYF. The rearrangement links TRBV30 to TRBJ2-5; 10 positions agree with TRBD1. The CDR3 has 15 residues. Germline trimming cut 3 bases from V and 4 bases from J; bases unmatched to any gene: 8. From germline, CDR1 is GTSNPN and CDR2 SVGIG (reference sequence).

CDR3 residues: CASSLLKGQKFLYGYTF. In DNA form, the CDR3 reads TGTGCCAGCAGCTTACTCAAGGGACAGAAATTCCTCTATGGCTACACCTTC. The chain couples TRBV5-6 to TRBJ1-2, with 7 bases fitting TRBD1. The CDR3 loop spans 17 amino acids. Unmatched junction bases numbered 14, after V lost 2 bases and J lost 4 bases. The germline CDR1 and CDR2 sequences are SGHDT and YYEEEE.

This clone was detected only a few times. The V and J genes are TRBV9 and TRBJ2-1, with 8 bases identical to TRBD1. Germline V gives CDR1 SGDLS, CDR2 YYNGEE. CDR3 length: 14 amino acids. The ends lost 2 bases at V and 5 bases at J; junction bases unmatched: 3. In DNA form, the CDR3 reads TGTGCCAGCAGCGTGCAGGGGGCGAACAATGAGCAGTTCTTC. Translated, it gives CASSVQGANNEQFF.

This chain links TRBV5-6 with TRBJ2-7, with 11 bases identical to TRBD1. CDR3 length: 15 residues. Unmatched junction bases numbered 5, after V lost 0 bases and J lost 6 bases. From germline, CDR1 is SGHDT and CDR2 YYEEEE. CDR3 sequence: CASSLVWDRGSEQYF. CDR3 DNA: TGTGCCAGCAGCTTGGTCTGGGACAGGGGGAGCGAGCAGTACTTC.

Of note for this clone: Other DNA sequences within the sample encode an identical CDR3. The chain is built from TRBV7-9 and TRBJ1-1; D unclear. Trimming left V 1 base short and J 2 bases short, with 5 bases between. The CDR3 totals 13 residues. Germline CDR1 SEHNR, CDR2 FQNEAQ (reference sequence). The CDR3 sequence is CASSLVPNTEAFF. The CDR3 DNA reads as TGTGCCAGCAGCTTAGTACCTAACACTGAAGCTTTCTTT.

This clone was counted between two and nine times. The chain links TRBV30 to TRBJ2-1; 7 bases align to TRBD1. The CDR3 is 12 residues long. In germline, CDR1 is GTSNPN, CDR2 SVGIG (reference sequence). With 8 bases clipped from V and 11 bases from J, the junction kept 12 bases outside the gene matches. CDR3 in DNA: TGTGCCCACAGTACCCTGGGACAGAAGCAGTTCTTC. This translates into CAHSTLGQKQFF.

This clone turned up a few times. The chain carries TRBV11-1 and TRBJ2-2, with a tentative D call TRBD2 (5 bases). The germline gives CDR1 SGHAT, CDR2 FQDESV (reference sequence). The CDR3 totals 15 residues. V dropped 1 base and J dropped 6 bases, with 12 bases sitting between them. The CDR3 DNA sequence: TGTGCCAGCAGCTTAGTTCCTGGGCGGGCCGGGGAGCTGTTTTTT. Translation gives CASSLVPGRAGELFF.

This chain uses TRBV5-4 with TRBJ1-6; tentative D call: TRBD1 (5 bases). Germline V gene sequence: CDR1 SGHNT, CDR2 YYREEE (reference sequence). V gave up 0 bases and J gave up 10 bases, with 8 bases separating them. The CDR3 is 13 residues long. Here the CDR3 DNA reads TGTGCCAGCAGCTTGGGACAGTCCTCACCCCTCCACTTT. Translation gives CASSLGQSSPLHF.

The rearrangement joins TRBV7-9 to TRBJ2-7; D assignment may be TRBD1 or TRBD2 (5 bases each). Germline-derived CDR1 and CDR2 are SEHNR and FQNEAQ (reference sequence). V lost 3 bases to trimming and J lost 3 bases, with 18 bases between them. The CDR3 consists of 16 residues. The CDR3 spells CASSLRGSLRNYEQYF. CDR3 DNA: TGTGCCAGCAGCTTGAGGGGCTCTCTAAGAAACTACGAGCAGTACTTC.

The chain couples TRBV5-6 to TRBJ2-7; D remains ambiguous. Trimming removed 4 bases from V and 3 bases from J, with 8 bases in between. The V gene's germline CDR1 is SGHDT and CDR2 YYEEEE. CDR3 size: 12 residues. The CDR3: CASSHGVYEQYF. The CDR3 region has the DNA TGTGCCAGCAGCCATGGGGTCTACGAGCAGTACTTC.

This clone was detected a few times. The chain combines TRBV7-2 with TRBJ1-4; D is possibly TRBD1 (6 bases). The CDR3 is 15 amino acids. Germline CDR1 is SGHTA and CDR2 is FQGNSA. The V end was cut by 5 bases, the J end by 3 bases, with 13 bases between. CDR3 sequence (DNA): TGTGCCAGCAGCAAGCAGGGGTTGTCTAATGAAAAACTGTTTTTT. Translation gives CASSKQGLSNEKLFF. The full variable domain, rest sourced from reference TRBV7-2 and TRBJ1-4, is GAGVSQSPSNKVTEKGKDVELRCDPISGHTALYWYRQSLGQGLEFLIYFQGNSAPDKSGLPSDRFSAERTGGSVSTLTIQRTQQEDSAVYLCASSKQGLSNEKLFFGSGTQLSVL.